The source of this TCR beta chain is a study of T cell responses to AZD1222 COVID-19 vaccine. Note on this clone: Its antigen is as yet unknown.

Points from the study as a whole: Clonal diversity was possibly underestimated, and the donors were mostly white British, with more females.

The repertoire was sequenced with immunoSEQ multiplex PCR; TCRdb's copy has only in-frame clones and lacks some. The sample has roughly 180,000 clones, 90% seen once; the top ten hold roughly 3.1%. The CDR3 is made up of 14 amino acids. Trimming stripped 5 bases from V and 7 bases from J, with 17 bases between. Germline values: CDR1 MNHEY, CDR2 SVGEGT. V gene TRBV6-2 or TRBV6-3 combines with J gene TRBJ1-2; D possibly corresponds to TRBD1 (6 bases). Specimen: peripheral blood, collected on day 0 of AZD1222 vaccination. The sequence came from an adult in good health. Here the CDR3 DNA reads TGTGCCAGCAGTACGTCCGGACAGTTCTCTGGCTACACCTTC. Protein: CASSTSGQFSGYTF.